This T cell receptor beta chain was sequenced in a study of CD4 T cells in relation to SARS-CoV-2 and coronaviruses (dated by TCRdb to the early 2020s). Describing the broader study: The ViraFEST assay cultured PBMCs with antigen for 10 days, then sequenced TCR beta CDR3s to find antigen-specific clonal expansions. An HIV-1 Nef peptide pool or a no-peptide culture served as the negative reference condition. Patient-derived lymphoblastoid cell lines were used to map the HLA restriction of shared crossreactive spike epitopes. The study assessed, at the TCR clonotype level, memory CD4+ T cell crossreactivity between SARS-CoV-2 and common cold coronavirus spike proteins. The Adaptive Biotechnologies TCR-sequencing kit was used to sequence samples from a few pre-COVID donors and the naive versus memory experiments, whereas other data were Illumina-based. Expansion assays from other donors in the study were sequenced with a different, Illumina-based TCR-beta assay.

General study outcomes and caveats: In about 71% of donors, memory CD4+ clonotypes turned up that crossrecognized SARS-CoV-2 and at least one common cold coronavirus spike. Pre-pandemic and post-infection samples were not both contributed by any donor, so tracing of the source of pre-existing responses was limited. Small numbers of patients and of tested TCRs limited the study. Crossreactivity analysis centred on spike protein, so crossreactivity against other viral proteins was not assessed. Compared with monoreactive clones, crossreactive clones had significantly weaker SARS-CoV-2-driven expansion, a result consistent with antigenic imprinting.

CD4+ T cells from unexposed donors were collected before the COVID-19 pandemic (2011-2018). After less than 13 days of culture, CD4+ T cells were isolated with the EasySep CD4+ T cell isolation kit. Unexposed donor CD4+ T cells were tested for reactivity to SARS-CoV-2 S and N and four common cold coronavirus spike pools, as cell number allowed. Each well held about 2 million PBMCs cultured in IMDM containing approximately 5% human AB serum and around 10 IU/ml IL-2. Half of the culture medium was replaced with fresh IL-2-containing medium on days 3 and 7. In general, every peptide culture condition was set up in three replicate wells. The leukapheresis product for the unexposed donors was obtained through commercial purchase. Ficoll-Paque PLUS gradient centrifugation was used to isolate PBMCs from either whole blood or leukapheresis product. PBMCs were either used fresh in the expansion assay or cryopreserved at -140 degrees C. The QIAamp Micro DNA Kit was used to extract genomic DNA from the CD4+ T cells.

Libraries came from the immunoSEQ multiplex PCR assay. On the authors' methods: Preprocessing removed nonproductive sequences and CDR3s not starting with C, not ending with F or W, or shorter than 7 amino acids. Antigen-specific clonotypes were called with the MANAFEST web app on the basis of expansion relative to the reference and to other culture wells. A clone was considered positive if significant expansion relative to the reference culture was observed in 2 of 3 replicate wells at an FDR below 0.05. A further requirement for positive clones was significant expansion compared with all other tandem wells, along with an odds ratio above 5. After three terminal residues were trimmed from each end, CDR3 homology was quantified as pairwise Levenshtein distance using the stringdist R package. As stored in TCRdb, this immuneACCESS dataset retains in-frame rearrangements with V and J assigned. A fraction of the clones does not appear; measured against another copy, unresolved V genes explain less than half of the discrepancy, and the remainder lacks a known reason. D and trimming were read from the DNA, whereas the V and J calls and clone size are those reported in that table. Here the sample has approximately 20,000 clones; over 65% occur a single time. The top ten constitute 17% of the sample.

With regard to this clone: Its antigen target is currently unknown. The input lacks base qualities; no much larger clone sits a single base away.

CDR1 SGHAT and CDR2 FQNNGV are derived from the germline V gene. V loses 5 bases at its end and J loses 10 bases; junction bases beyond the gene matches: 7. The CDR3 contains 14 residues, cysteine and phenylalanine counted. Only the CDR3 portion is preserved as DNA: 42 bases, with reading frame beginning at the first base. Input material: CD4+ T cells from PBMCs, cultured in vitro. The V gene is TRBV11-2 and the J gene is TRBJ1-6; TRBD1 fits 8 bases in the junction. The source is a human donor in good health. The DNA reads TGTGCCAGCAGCCCGGACAGGGTAGGGTCACCCCTCCACTTT. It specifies CASSPDRVGSPLHF.